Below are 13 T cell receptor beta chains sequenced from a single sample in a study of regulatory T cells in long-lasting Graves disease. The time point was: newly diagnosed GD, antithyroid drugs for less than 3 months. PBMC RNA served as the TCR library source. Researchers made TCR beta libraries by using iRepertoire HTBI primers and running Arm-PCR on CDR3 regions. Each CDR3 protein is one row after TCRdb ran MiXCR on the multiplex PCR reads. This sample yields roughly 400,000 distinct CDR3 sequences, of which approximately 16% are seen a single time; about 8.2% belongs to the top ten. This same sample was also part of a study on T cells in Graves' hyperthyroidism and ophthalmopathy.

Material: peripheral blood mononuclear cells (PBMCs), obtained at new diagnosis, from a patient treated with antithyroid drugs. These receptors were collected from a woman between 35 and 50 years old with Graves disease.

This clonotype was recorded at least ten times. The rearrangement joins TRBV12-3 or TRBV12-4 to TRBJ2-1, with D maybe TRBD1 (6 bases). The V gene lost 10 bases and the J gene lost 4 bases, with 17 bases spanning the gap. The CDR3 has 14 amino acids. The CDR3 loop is CATSRDTDYNEQFF. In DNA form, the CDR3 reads TGTGCCACCTCCCGGGACACCGATTACAATGAGCAGTTCTTC.

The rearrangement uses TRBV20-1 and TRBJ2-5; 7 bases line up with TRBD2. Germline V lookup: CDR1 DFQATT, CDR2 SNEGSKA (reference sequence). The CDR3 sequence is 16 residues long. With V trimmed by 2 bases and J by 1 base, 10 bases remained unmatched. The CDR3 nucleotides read TGCAGTGCTAGAAACAGGCTAGCGGATCTCCAAGAGACCCAGTACTTC. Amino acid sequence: CSARNRLADLQETQYF.

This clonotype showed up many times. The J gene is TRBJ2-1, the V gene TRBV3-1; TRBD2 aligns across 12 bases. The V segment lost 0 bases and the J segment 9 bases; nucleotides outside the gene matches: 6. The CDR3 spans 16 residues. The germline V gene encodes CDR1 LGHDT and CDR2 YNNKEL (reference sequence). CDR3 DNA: TGTGCCAGCAGCCAAGATCCTAGCGGGAGGGCGGGTGAGCAGTTCTTC. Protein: CASSQDPSGRAGEQFF.

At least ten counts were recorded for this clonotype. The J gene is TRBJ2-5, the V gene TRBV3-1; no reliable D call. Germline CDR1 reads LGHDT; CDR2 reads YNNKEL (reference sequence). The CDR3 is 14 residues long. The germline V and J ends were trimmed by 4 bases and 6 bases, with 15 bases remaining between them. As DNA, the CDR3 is TGTGCCAGCAGCCTGCAAGAAGGAAGACAGACCCAGTACTTC. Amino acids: CASSLQEGRQTQYF.

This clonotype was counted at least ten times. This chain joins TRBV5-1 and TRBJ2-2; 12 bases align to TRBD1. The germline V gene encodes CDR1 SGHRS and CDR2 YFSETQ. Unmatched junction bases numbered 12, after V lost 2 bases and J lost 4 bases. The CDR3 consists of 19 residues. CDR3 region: CASSFSPEGQGALTGELFF. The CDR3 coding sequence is TGCGCCAGCAGCTTCTCTCCGGAGGGACAGGGGGCGCTCACCGGGGAGCTGTTTTTT. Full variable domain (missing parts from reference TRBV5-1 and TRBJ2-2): KAGVTQTPRYLIKTRGQQVTLSCSPISGHRSVSWYQQTPGQGLQFLFEYFSETQRNKGNFPGRFSGRQFSNSRSEMNVSTLELGDSALYLCASSFSPEGQGALTGELFFGEGSRLTVL.

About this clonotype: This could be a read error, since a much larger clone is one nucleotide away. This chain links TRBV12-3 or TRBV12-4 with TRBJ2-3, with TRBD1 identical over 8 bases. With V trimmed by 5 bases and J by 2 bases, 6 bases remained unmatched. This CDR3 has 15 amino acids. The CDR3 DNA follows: TGTGCCAGCAGTCTTCCAGGGGGCTACACAGATACGCAGTATTTT. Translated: CASSLPGGYTDTQYF.

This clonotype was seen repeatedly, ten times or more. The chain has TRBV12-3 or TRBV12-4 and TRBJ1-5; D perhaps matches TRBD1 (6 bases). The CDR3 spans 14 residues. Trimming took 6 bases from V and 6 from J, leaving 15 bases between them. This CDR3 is CASSRGGVGQPQHF. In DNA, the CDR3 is TGTGCCAGCAGCCGAGGGGGGGTCGGTCAGCCCCAGCATTTT.

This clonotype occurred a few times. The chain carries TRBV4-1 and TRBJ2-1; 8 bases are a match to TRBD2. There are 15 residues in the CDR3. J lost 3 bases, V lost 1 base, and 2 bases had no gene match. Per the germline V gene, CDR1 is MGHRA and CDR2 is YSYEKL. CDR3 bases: TGCGCCAGCAGCCAAGCGGGAGGGGTCTACAATGAGCAGTTCTTC. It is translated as CASSQAGGVYNEQFF.

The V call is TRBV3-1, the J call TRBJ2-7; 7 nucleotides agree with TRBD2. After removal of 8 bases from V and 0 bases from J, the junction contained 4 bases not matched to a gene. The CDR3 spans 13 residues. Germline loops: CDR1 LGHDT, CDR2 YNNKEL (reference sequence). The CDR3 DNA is TGTGCCAGCGAAGCGGGAAACTCCTACGAGCAGTACTTC. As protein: CASEAGNSYEQYF.

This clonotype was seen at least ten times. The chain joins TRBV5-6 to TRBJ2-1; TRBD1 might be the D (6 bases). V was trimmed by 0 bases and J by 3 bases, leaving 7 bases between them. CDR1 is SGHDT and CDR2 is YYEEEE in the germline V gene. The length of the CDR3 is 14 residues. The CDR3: CASSLEGDYNEQFF. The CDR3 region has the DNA TGTGCCAGCAGCTTGGAGGGGGACTACAATGAGCAGTTCTTC.

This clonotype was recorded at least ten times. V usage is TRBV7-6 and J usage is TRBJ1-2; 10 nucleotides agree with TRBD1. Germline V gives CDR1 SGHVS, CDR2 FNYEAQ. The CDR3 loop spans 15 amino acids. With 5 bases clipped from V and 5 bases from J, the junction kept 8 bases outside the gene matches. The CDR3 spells CASSPETGGEYGYTF. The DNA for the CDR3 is TGTGCCAGCAGCCCAGAGACAGGGGGCGAGTATGGCTACACCTTC. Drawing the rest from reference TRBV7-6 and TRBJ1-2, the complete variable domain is GAGVSQSPRYKVTKRGQDVALRCDPISGHVSLYWYRQALGQGPEFLTYFNYEAQQDKSGLPNDRFSAERPEGSISTLTIQRTEQRDSAMYRCASSPETGGEYGYTFGSGTRLTVV.

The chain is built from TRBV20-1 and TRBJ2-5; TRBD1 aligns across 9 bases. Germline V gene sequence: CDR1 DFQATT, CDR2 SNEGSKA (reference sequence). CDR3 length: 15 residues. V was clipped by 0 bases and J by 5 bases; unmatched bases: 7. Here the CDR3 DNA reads TGCAGTGCTAGAGATCGTAGACAGGGGGTCGAGACCCAGTACTTC. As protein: CSARDRRQGVETQYF.

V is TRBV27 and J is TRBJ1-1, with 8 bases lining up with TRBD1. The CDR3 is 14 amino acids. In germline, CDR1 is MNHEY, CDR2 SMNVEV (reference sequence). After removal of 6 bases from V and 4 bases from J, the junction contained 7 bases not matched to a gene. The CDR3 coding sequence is TGTGCCAGCAGCCCCCGGGACAGGAGCACTGAAGCTTTCTTT. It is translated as CASSPRDRSTEAFF.